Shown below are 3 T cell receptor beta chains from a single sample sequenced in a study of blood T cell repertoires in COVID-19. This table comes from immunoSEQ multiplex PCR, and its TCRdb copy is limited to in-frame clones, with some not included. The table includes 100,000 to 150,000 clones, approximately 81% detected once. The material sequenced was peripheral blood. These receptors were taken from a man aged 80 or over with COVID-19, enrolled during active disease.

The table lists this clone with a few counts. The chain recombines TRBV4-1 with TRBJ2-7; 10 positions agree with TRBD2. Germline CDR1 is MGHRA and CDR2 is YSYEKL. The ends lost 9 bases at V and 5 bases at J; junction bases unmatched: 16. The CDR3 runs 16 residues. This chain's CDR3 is CASPYPASGSRDEQYF. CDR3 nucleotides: TGCGCCAGTCCCTACCCGGCTAGCGGGAGTAGGGACGAGCAGTACTTC.

The CDR3 DNA reads TGCGCCAGCAGCCAACTAGCGGAGGAGGTTGAGCAGTTCTTC. This codes for CASSQLAEEVEQFF. The chain links TRBV5-1 to TRBJ2-1; 8 bases agree with TRBD2. CDR3 length equals 14 residues. Unmatched junction bases numbered 9, after V lost 4 bases and J lost 9 bases. Germline assignment: CDR1 SGHRS and CDR2 YFSETQ.

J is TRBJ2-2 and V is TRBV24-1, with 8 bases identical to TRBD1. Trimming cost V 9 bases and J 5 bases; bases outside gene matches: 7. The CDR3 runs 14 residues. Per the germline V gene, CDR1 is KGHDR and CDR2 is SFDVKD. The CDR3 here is CATSRRQGTGELFF. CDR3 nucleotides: TGTGCCACCTCCAGACGACAGGGGACCGGGGAGCTGTTTTTT.